These 5 T cell receptor beta chains were sequenced from one sample in a study of CD8+ T cells in alopecia areata. Reverse transcription of extracted RNA yielded cDNA, which provided the sequencing template. Here immunoSEQ multiplex PCR was the method, and the copy in TCRdb shows in-frame clones only, minus some. Of 150,000 to 200,000 clones in the sample, roughly three fifths are singletons; the top ten hold 1.3%. Indicated treatment: oral pan-JAK inhibitor, 5-10 mg twice daily. Sample: CD4+ T cells sorted from blood, taken around week 49, from a patient treated with tofacitinib. These receptor sequences come from a human donor with alopecia areata.

The chain combines TRBV27 with TRBJ2-3; 8 positions match TRBD2. Per the germline V gene, CDR1 is MNHEY and CDR2 is SMNVEV (reference sequence). The CDR3 runs 15 residues. J was trimmed by 2 bases and V by 4 bases; bases with no gene match: 5. The CDR3 loop reads CASSSGGVATDTQYF. As DNA, the CDR3 is TGTGCCAGCAGTTCCGGGGGGGTGGCCACAGATACGCAGTATTTT.

V gene TRBV4-2 combines with J gene TRBJ2-1, with D possibly being TRBD2 (6 bases). The CDR3 consists of 17 residues. Trimming stripped 2 bases from V and 6 bases from J, with 20 bases between. Germline V gene data show CDR1 as LGHNA and CDR2 as YNFKEQ. The CDR3 nucleotides are TGTGCCAGCAGCCAAACCCCCGGGACTCCCGTCAGCAATGAGCAGTTCTTC. Its protein is CASSQTPGTPVSNEQFF.

The V gene is TRBV29-1, the J gene TRBJ2-7, with 9 bases that match TRBD1. V shed 4 bases, J shed 3 bases, and the junction held 4 bases outside the gene matches. Germline assignment: CDR1 SQVTM and CDR2 ANQGSEA. This CDR3 is built from 13 residues. The CDR3 protein is CSVGGQGFYEQYF. The CDR3 bases are TGCAGCGTTGGGGGACAGGGATTCTACGAGCAGTACTTC.

V and J are TRBV30 and TRBJ2-3; 7 bases fit TRBD2. The CDR3 loop spans 13 amino acids. The trim removed 8 bases at V and 3 bases at J, leaving 8 bases unmatched. The germline V gene encodes CDR1 GTSNPN and CDR2 SVGIG (reference sequence). DNA of the CDR3: TGTGCCAGATCGGGGGGTTGGACAGATACGCAGTATTTT. This sequence encodes CARSGGWTDTQYF.

The sample holds a few counts of this clone. This chain joins TRBV29-1 and TRBJ1-1, with D hard to call. The V end was cut by 4 bases, the J end by 12 bases, with 15 bases between. The CDR3 contains 11 residues. Germline-derived CDR1 and CDR2 are SQVTM and ANQGSEA. The CDR3 DNA is TGCAGCGTTGCAACCTCATCCCAGACTTTCTTT. As protein: CSVATSSQTFF.